This entry features one T cell receptor (beta chain) sequence. Profiling relied on immunoSEQ multiplex PCR, and the TCRdb table lists in-frame clones only, not all of them. The data hold nearly 50,000 clones, with approximately 78% observed a single time. The entry originates in a study of PD-L1 blockade in urothelial cancer. Noted time point: peripheral blood 6 weeks after treatment start. The TCR was taken from an older man with urothelial cancer. Source: PBMCs, taken around atezolizumab (anti-PD-L1) treatment.

In DNA, the CDR3 is TGTGCCAGCAGTAAGGAGATTGGGAGGGAGCAGTACTTC. This translates into CASSKEIGREQYF. The V and J genes are TRBV6-1 and TRBJ2-7; TRBD2 might be the D (6 bases). From germline, CDR1 is MNHNS and CDR2 SASEGT. V was clipped by 5 bases and J by 7 bases, with 15 bases between them. There are 13 residues in the CDR3.